The T cell receptor (beta chain) described here comes from a study of cytomegalovirus exposure and HLA in healthy donors. The PCR used 60 Vbeta and 13 Jbeta primers. Authors' data handling: There were tens of millions of unique TCR beta chains by a later count, and around 10 million of them were shared. The method was immunoSEQ multiplex PCR; TCRdb's version includes in-frame clones alone and lacks a portion of them. V and J calls and clone size come straight from that table; D and trimming were deduced from the DNA. The sample lists about 190,000 clones, over 70% occurring once. This CDR3 has 14 amino acids. Trimming stripped 4 bases from V and 3 bases from J, with 10 bases between. Germline V CDR1 and CDR2: SGHRS, YFSETQ. As concerns this clone: Its matching antigen is unknown.

Findings and limits, study-wide: The listing of 160 or so TCR beta chains classed them as cytomegalovirus-associated. Earlier analysis looked at TCR beta V segments, and most were productive about 90% or about 30% of the time.

This clonotype originated in a woman aged 18-35 years in good health and CMV-seronegative. The chain carries TRBV5-1 and TRBJ2-2; tentatively, D is TRBD1 (6 bases). Input material: PBMCs. The CDR3 loop is CASSVGHDTGELFF. The DNA of the CDR3 is TGCGCCAGCAGCGTGGGACACGACACCGGGGAGCTGTTTTTT.